This record covers a single TCR beta chain. What it binds is unknown. The treatment: roughly nine-day PBMC culture with coronavirus spike peptide pools or control peptides (ViraFEST assay). On days 3 and 7, half the medium was swapped for fresh IL-2-containing medium. Scientists separated out CD4+ T cells through negative selection following 10 days in culture. The data originate from a study of vaccination and CD4 T cells after COVID-19. V gave up 6 bases and J gave up 0 bases, with 5 bases separating them. In germline, CDR1 is MNHNS, CDR2 SASEGT. CDR3 length: 12 amino acids. With the Oncomine TCR Beta short-read assay, DNA from cultured CD4+ T cells was sequenced. TCRdb passed the PCR reads through MiXCR, listing each CDR3 protein once. The sample records over 14,000 distinct CDR3 sequences, around 61% being singletons.

The rearrangement joins TRBV6-1 to TRBJ2-5, with D uncertain. This receptor was obtained from a human donor who had recovered from COVID-19. Sequenced sample: CD4+ T cells from blood, cultured in vitro. Here the CDR3 DNA reads TGTGCCAGCAGGGCGGACCAAGAGACCCAGTACTTC. Amino acids: CASRADQETQYF.